The 27 T cell receptor beta chains in this list originate from one sample, sequenced in a study of cytomegalovirus exposure and HLA in healthy donors. The PCR ran on 60 Vbeta and 13 Jbeta primers. Profiled with immunoSEQ multiplex PCR; TCRdb holds only in-frame clones, not every one. Its table records approximately 70,000 clones. What was sequenced was PBMCs. Receptors were obtained from a woman between 35 and 50 years old in good health and CMV-seropositive.

This chain uses TRBV19 with TRBJ1-1; possibly TRBD1 for D (6 bases). There are 15 residues in the CDR3. Trimming shortened V by 7 bases and J by 2 bases, and 17 bases separated the two germline ends. CDR1 and CDR2 from the germline V gene are LNHDA and SQIVND (reference sequence). The CDR3 coding sequence is TGTGCCAGTACGAGAGGGGGGGCCACTAACACTGAAGCTTTCTTT. Its translation is CASTRGGATNTEAFF.

V gene TRBV19 combines with J gene TRBJ1-1; perhaps TRBD1 as D (6 bases). Trimming removed 3 bases from V and 7 bases from J, with 12 bases in between. In germline, CDR1 is LNHDA, CDR2 SQIVND (reference sequence). The CDR3 contains 13 residues. The CDR3 loop reads CASSMYGRGEAFF. The DNA of the CDR3 is TGTGCCAGTAGTATGTACGGCAGGGGTGAAGCTTTCTTT.

The chain employs TRBV5-1 and TRBJ2-5; 7 bases match TRBD1. The CDR3 length is 13 residues. J lost 5 bases, V lost 0 bases, and 1 base had no gene match. CDR1 and CDR2 from the germline V gene are SGHRS and YFSETQ. This CDR3 is CASSLEGAETQYF. DNA for the CDR3: TGCGCCAGCAGCTTGGAGGGGGCTGAGACCCAGTACTTC. Looking up the rest from reference TRBV5-1 and TRBJ2-5 gives the full variable domain: KAGVTQTPRYLIKTRGQQVTLSCSPISGHRSVSWYQQTPGQGLQFLFEYFSETQRNKGNFPGRFSGRQFSNSRSEMNVSTLELGDSALYLCASSLEGAETQYFGPGTRLLVL.

V is TRBV19 and J is TRBJ1-6, with unresolved D. The CDR3 has 16 residues. Trimming took 5 bases from V and 0 from J, leaving 11 bases between them. Per germline, CDR1 LNHDA and CDR2 SQIVND (reference sequence). Here the CDR3 DNA reads TGTGCCAGTAGTTGGATGGGAGGCTCCTATAATTCACCCCTCCACTTT. It specifies CASSWMGGSYNSPLHF.

This rearrangement joins TRBV6-5 to TRBJ2-3; 10 bases agree with TRBD2. V shed 3 bases, J shed 4 bases, and the junction held 7 bases outside the gene matches. The CDR3 totals 16 residues. Looked up from germline, CDR1 is MNHEY and CDR2 is SVGAGI. CDR3 protein: CASSYSSGSVADTQYF. CDR3 coding DNA: TGTGCCAGCAGTTATTCTAGCGGGAGTGTGGCAGATACGCAGTATTTT.

V gene TRBV12-5 combines with J gene TRBJ1-2; 8 nucleotides match TRBD1. Germline values: CDR1 LGHNT, CDR2 FRNRAP. The V segment lost 1 base and the J segment 8 bases; nucleotides outside the gene matches: 21. This CDR3 spans 19 amino acids. CDR3 residues: CASGLELFPTGARTAGYTF. For the CDR3, the DNA is TGTGCTAGTGGTTTGGAGTTATTCCCGACAGGGGCCCGTACCGCGGGCTACACCTTC.

This chain connects TRBV19 to TRBJ2-5, with a weak D call TRBD2 (5 bases). The closer fit of TRBJ2-7 to the DNA end suggests the J call may be wrong. Germline values: CDR1 LNHDA, CDR2 SQIVND (reference sequence). CDR3 size: 15 residues. CDR3 sequence (DNA): TGTGCCAGTAGTATAGCGGCCGCTGGGAGCTACGAGCAGTACTTC. Translating gives CASSIAAAGSYEQYF.

The rearrangement links TRBV30 to TRBJ2-5, with TRBD2 matching over 7 bases. CDR1 and CDR2 from the germline V gene are GTSNPN and SVGIG (reference sequence). J was trimmed by 5 bases and V by 1 base; bases with no gene match: 7. This CDR3 is built from 14 residues. In nucleotides, the CDR3 is TGTGCCTGGAGTGGAGGGAAGGGAGGGGAGACCCAGTACTTC. Translated, it gives CAWSGGKGGETQYF.

This sequence joins TRBV27 and TRBJ2-7; TRBD2 might be the D (5 bases). The CDR3 sequence is 14 residues long. Germline V gene lookup returns CDR1 MNHEY and CDR2 SMNVEV (reference sequence). The V gene lost 2 bases and the J gene lost 0 bases, with 8 bases spanning the gap. The CDR3 coding sequence is TGTGCCAGCAGTTTAAGCGGACTCTCCTACGAGCAGTACTTC. This sequence encodes CASSLSGLSYEQYF.

The chain uses TRBV9 and TRBJ2-2; D gene ambiguous. Germline CDR1 and CDR2: SGDLS and YYNGEE. The CDR3 length is 13 residues. V was clipped by 0 bases and J by 3 bases, with 3 bases between them. CDR3 nucleotides: TGTGCCAGCAGCGTAGTAGACACCGGGGAGCTGTTTTTT. It translates to CASSVVDTGELFF.

CDR3 loop: CASSLQGNTEAFF. The DNA of the CDR3 is TGTGCCAGCAGCTTACAGGGGAACACTGAAGCTTTCTTT. This rearrangement joins TRBV7-2 to TRBJ1-1; D possibly corresponds to TRBD1 (5 bases). This CDR3 is 13 amino acids long. Trimming left V 2 bases short and J 1 base short, with 5 bases between. CDR1 is SGHTA and CDR2 is FQGNSA in the germline V gene.

The V gene is TRBV2, the J gene TRBJ1-1; D is unresolved. The V end lost 6 bases, the J end lost 5 bases, and 13 bases lay between the germline ends. CDR1 is SNHLY, CDR2 FYNNEI, per germline. There are 13 residues in the CDR3. CDR3 amino acids: CASRVRAGTEAFF. CDR3 DNA sequence: TGTGCCAGCAGGGTTCGGGCGGGAACTGAAGCTTTCTTT.

This sequence joins TRBV27 and TRBJ1-2, with TRBD1 matching 7 bases. V dropped 5 bases and J dropped 4; count of bases not matched to a gene: 13. The germline gives CDR1 MNHEY, CDR2 SMNVEV (reference sequence). The CDR3 runs 16 residues. The CDR3 loop reads CASSRGGQLGTYGYTF. The CDR3 nucleotides are TGTGCCAGCAGTCGGGGGGGACAGCTGGGCACCTATGGCTACACCTTC.

The chain couples TRBV6-5 to TRBJ2-5; 12 nucleotides agree with TRBD2. This CDR3 is built from 16 residues. Trimming removed 4 bases from V and 5 bases from J; junction bases left unmatched: 8. The germline V gene has CDR1 MNHEY and CDR2 SVGAGI. In DNA, the CDR3 is TGTGCCAGCAGTTCCGCACTAGCGGGGGGAGGGGAGACCCAGTACTTC. This gives the protein CASSSALAGGGETQYF.

V gene TRBV27 combines with J gene TRBJ2-2, with 14 bases matching TRBD2. Germline assignment: CDR1 MNHEY and CDR2 SMNVEV (reference sequence). This CDR3 comprises 17 residues. V was pared by 5 bases and J by 4 bases, with 6 bases of the junction left unmatched. In DNA form, the CDR3 reads TGTGCCAGCAGTCCGGGACTAGCGGGAGCCGGCACCGGGGAGCTGTTTTTT. Translating gives CASSPGLAGAGTGELFF.

A note on this clone: The same CDR3 can be traced to other DNA sequences in this sample. The chain joins TRBV5-1 to TRBJ2-7; D gene unclear. V was clipped by 2 bases and J by 3 bases, with 15 bases between them. Germline assignment: CDR1 SGHRS and CDR2 YFSETQ. CDR3 length equals 15 residues. Written as DNA, the CDR3 is TGCGCCAGCAGCTTTAGCCCGGAGAGAAGCTACGAGCAGTACTTC. It specifies CASSFSPERSYEQYF.

The chain carries TRBV10-3 and TRBJ2-7, with 8 positions matching TRBD2. J was trimmed by 5 bases and V by 8 bases; bases with no gene match: 11. The CDR3 runs 14 residues. Germline V gives CDR1 ENHRY, CDR2 SYGVKD. This CDR3 reads CAIRGGRESDEQYF. CDR3 DNA: TGTGCCATCCGGGGGGGGCGGGAGTCCGACGAGCAGTACTTC.

CDR3 nucleotide sequence: TGTGCCAGCAGTGAAGCGCGGACAGCCAGAGGGGAGAGGACCCAGTACTTC. Protein sequence: CASSEARTARGERTQYF. V and J are TRBV2 and TRBJ2-5, with a possible D match to TRBD1 (6 bases). Trimming took off 0 bases at V and 7 bases at J, with 21 bases between the two ends. Germline CDR1 is SNHLY and CDR2 is FYNNEI. This CDR3 is built from 17 residues.

This chain joins TRBV13 and TRBJ1-1; tentatively, D is TRBD1 (6 bases). Trimming took off 4 bases at V and 4 bases at J, with 16 bases between the two ends. CDR3 size: 15 residues. The germline gives CDR1 PRHDT, CDR2 FYEKMQ (reference sequence). CDR3 region: CASSSTRGRGTEAFF. The DNA of the CDR3 is TGTGCCAGCAGCTCGACCAGGGGTCGGGGCACTGAAGCTTTCTTT. The full variable domain, completed using reference TRBV13 and TRBJ1-1, is AAGVIQSPRHLIKEKRETATLKCYPIPRHDTVYWYQQGPGQDPQFLISFYEKMQSDKGSIPDRFSAQQFSDYHSELNMSSLELGDSALYFCASSSTRGRGTEAFFGQGTRLTVV.

The genes are TRBV5-1 and TRBJ2-5; D might be TRBD1 (5 bases). The V end lost 4 bases, the J end lost 12 bases, and 16 bases lay between the germline ends. Germline CDR1 reads SGHRS; CDR2 reads YFSETQ. The CDR3 sequence is 12 residues long. CDR3 region: CASSIIQGCEYF. DNA of the CDR3: TGCGCCAGCAGCATAATTCAGGGTTGTGAGTACTTC.

V is TRBV11-2 and J is TRBJ2-3; 7 nucleotides match TRBD2. Germline CDR1 and CDR2: SGHAT and FQNNGV. The junction had 10 bases not matched to a gene; V was cut back by 4 bases and J by 15 bases. The length of the CDR3 is 12 residues. CDR3 DNA: TGTGCCAGCAGCTCAACTGCGGGGGTAGTATATTTT. It yields the protein CASSSTAGVVYF.

V is TRBV5-5 and J is TRBJ1-2, with 12 bases identical to TRBD1. V gave up 4 bases and J gave up 6 bases; unmatched junction bases: 7. The CDR3 is 15 residues long. Germline CDR1 reads SGHKS; CDR2 reads YYEKEE (reference sequence). CDR3 protein: CASSIWDRGLDGYTF. In DNA form, the CDR3 reads TGTGCCAGCAGCATCTGGGACAGGGGGCTTGATGGCTACACCTTC.

The chain recombines TRBV4-3 with TRBJ2-1; 13 bases are shared with TRBD2. CDR3 length equals 16 residues. Germline trimming cut 4 bases from V and 5 bases from J; bases unmatched to any gene: 5. Looked up from germline, CDR1 is LGHNA and CDR2 is YSLEER. CDR3 sequence (DNA): TGCGCCAGCAGCCCCCGACTAGCGGGGGGAGACAATGAGCAGTTCTTC. This encodes CASSPRLAGGDNEQFF.

The chain links TRBV5-1 to TRBJ2-3; D perhaps matches TRBD2 (6 bases). V lost 2 bases and J lost 2, with 9 bases in between. This CDR3 is built from 14 residues. The V gene's germline CDR1 is SGHRS and CDR2 YFSETQ. CDR3 nucleotides: TGCGCCAGCAGCTTTACTAGCCCCACAGATACGCAGTATTTT. It codes for CASSFTSPTDTQYF.

The gene calls are TRBV4-1 and TRBJ2-7, with 9 bases that match TRBD1. V lost 1 base, J lost 0 bases, and 13 bases stayed unmatched. The CDR3 is 19 residues long. Germline V gene sequence: CDR1 MGHRA, CDR2 YSYEKL. The CDR3 nucleotides read TGCGCCAGCAGCCAAGTGGCCTACAGGGGGCGCTTCGGCTCCTACGAGCAGTACTTC. This translates into CASSQVAYRGRFGSYEQYF.

The J gene is TRBJ1-4, the V gene TRBV5-6; D is unclear. The V gene lost 1 base and the J gene lost 6 bases, with 7 bases spanning the gap. Germline values: CDR1 SGHDT, CDR2 YYEEEE. The CDR3 has 13 amino acids. Here the CDR3 reads CASSLPQDEKLFF. The CDR3 bases are TGTGCCAGCAGCTTGCCGCAGGATGAAAAACTGTTTTTT.

Here the CDR3 reads CASRRSRNQPQHF. DNA of the CDR3: TGTGCCAGCAGGAGATCACGCAATCAGCCCCAGCATTTT. The genes are TRBV6-5 and TRBJ1-5; the D is unclear. CDR1 MNHEY and CDR2 SVGAGI come from the germline V gene. The CDR3 extends over 13 amino acids. The V end was cut by 6 bases, the J end by 2 bases, with 8 bases between.